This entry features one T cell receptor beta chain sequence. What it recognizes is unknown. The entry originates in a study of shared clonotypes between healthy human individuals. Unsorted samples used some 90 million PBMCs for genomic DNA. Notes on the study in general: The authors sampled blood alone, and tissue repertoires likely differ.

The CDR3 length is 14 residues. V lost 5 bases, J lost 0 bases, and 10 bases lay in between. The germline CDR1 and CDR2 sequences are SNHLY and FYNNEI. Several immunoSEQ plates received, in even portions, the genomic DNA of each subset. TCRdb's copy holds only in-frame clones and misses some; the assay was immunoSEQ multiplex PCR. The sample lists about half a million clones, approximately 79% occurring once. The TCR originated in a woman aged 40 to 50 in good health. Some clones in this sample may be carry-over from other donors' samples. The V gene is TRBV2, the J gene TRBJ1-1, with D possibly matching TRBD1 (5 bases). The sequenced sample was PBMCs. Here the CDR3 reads CASSTGRLNTEAFF. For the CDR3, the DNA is TGTGCCAGCAGTACGGGACGGTTGAACACTGAAGCTTTCTTT.